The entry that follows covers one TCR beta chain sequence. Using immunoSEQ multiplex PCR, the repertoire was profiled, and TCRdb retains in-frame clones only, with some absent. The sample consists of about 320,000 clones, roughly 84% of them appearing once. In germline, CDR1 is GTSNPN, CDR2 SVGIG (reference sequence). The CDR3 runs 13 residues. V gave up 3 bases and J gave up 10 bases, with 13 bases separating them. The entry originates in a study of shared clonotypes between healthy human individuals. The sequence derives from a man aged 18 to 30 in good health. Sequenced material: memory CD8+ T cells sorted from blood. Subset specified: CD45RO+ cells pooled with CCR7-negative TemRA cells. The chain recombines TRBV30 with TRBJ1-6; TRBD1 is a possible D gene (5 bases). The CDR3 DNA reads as TGTGCCTGGAGCGCAGAGGGGAGATCACCCCTCCACTTT. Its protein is CAWSAEGRSPLHF.